The sequence of this T cell receptor beta chain was determined in a study of T-cell memory formation after mild COVID-19. Study-level results: Certain responding clones were present in pre-infection memory, suggesting participation of cross-reactive memory.

The CDR3 is 14 residues long. Germline V lookup: CDR1 SGHRS, CDR2 YFSETQ. V shed 0 bases and J shed 3 bases, with 9 bases lying between them. This clonotype has just a few counts. Its specificity is not known. TCRdb called the 5' RACE reads again in MiXCR, with one record for every CDR3 protein. The sample shows a few hundred thousand distinct CDR3 sequences, around 19% of them seen only once. The V and J genes are TRBV5-1 and TRBJ1-1; D possibly corresponds to TRBD1 (6 bases). Sequencing input: PBMCs or a T cell subset sorted from them (not recorded which). This TCR derives from a man aged 18 to 30 who had mild COVID-19 (a few samples of this study predate the infection). Cell type and time point are not known. The CDR3: CASSLGRGDTEAFF. The CDR3 bases are TGCGCCAGCAGCTTGGGCAGGGGAGACACTGAAGCTTTCTTT.